This TCR beta chain originates from a study of blood T cells in healthy people across ages. Broader study findings: Diversity estimates drawn from one million T cells were deemed underestimates. A strong correlation was found between TCR beta diversity and the percentage of naive T cells.

The second PCR ran about 6 to 12 cycles with a sample-barcoded 5' primer and J-beta primers. TCRdb re-derived calls from the 5' RACE reads in MiXCR, one entry per CDR3 protein. The sample holds some 900,000 distinct CDR3 sequences, roughly 26% seen once. This clonotype has ten or more counts. The antigen remains undetermined. CDR3 size: 14 residues. Germline loops: CDR1 SEHNR, CDR2 FQNEAQ (reference sequence). V lost 8 bases, J lost 7 bases, and 15 bases lay in between. Healthy individuals of Caucasian origin from Russia, aged about 6 to 100, served as donors. The sample, around 10 milliliters of peripheral blood, was drawn from each donor.

The specimen sequenced was blood. The chain couples TRBV7-9 to TRBJ1-6, with D possibly TRBD1 on 6 matching bases. This TCR was sampled from a woman older than 75 in good health. The CDR3: CASQQGPFNSPLHF. In DNA, the CDR3 is TGTGCCAGCCAACAGGGTCCATTCAATTCACCCCTCCACTTT.